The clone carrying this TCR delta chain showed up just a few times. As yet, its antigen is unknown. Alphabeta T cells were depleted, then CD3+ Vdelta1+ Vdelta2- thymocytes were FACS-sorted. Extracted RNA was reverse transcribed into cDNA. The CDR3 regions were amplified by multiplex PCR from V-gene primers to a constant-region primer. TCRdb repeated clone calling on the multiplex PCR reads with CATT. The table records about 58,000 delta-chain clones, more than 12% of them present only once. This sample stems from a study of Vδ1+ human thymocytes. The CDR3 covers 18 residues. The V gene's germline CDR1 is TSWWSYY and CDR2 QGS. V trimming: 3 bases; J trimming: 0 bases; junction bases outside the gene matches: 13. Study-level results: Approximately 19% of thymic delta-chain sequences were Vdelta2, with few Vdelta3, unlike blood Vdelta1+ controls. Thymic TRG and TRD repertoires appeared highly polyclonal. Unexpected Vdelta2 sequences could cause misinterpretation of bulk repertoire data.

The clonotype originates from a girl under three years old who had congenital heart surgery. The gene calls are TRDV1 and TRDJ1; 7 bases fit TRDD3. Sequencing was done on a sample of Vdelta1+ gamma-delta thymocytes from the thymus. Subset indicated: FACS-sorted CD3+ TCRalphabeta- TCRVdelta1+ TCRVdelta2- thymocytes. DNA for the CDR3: TGTGCTCTTGGGGAGGTGGCGGATACGGGCGGGTACACCGATAAACTCATCTTT. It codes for CALGEVADTGGYTDKLIF.